The 18 T cell receptor beta chains listed next were all sequenced from one sample in a study of cytomegalovirus exposure and HLA in healthy donors. Vbeta (60) and Jbeta (13) primers were used in the PCR. Here immunoSEQ multiplex PCR was the method, and the copy in TCRdb shows in-frame clones only, minus some. Its clone listing holds tens of thousands of clones. Sequencing used PBMCs. The receptors shown here come from a human donor in good health.

The chain combines TRBV7-9 with TRBJ2-2; weak D call: TRBD2 (5 bases). The V gene's germline CDR1 is SEHNR and CDR2 FQNEAQ (reference sequence). The CDR3 contains 15 residues. V lost 3 bases and J 0 bases, leaving 8 bases between the germline ends. In DNA form, the CDR3 reads TGTGCCAGCAGCTTCGGGGTAGCGAACACCGGGGAGCTGTTTTTT. This gives the protein CASSFGVANTGELFF.

Concerning this clone itself: The sample has other DNA sequences that encode this CDR3 too. V and J are TRBV29-1 and TRBJ2-7; TRBD1 agrees at 10 bases. Unmatched junction bases numbered 10, after V lost 7 bases and J lost 7 bases. Looked up from germline, CDR1 is SQVTM and CDR2 is ANQGSEA. The CDR3 runs 13 residues. The CDR3 DNA sequence: TGCAGCGCACCCGGACAGGGGGTAGGGGAGCAGTACTTC. Protein: CSAPGQGVGEQYF.

The chain has TRBV27 and TRBJ1-2; 10 bases line up with TRBD1. The CDR3 is 16 amino acids. Trimming removed 5 bases from V and 0 bases from J; junction bases left unmatched: 6. The V gene's germline CDR1 is MNHEY and CDR2 SMNVEV (reference sequence). The CDR3 region is CASSPRTGGANYGYTF. The CDR3 DNA reads as TGTGCCAGCAGTCCTCGGACAGGGGGAGCTAACTATGGCTACACCTTC.

V gene TRBV5-1 combines with J gene TRBJ2-5; 10 bases are shared with TRBD2. CDR1 is SGHRS and CDR2 is YFSETQ in the germline V gene. V lost 1 base, J lost 5 bases, and 8 bases stayed unmatched. This CDR3 comprises 16 residues. The CDR3: CASSLLAGVLGETQYF. CDR3 nucleotide sequence: TGCGCCAGCAGCTTGCTAGCGGGGGTGCTAGGGGAGACCCAGTACTTC.

This rearrangement joins TRBV9 to TRBJ2-6; D unclear. Germline CDR1 SGDLS, CDR2 YYNGEE. The CDR3 runs to 18 residues. Trimming cost V 3 bases and J 4 bases, with 20 bases left between them. Here the CDR3 reads CASSGQSLGVSGANVLTF. The CDR3 nucleotides are TGTGCCAGCAGCGGACAATCCCTCGGTGTATCCGGGGCCAACGTCCTGACTTTC.

The chain combines TRBV5-1 with TRBJ1-2; 9 bases line up with TRBD1. Germline V lookup: CDR1 SGHRS, CDR2 YFSETQ. The trim removed 6 bases at V and 0 bases at J, leaving 6 bases unmatched. CDR3 size: 15 residues. CDR3 nucleotides: TGCGCCAGCACCGACCGGACAGGGGCTAACTATGGCTACACCTTC. Encoded protein: CASTDRTGANYGYTF.

The chain joins TRBV19 to TRBJ2-6; 7 positions agree with TRBD1. The CDR3 is made up of 17 amino acids. V was clipped by 5 bases and J by 0 bases; unmatched bases: 7. Germline V gives CDR1 LNHDA, CDR2 SQIVND (reference sequence). CDR3 sequence (DNA): TGTGCCAGTAGTCGGGACAGCCGATACTCTGGGGCCAACGTCCTGACTTTC. It is translated as CASSRDSRYSGANVLTF.

The gene calls are TRBV18 and TRBJ2-1; a possible D gene is TRBD1 (5 bases). V lost 6 bases, J lost 11 bases, and 14 bases lay in between. This CDR3 comprises 12 residues. The germline V gene encodes CDR1 KGHSH and CDR2 LQKENI. As DNA, the CDR3 is TGTGCCAGCTCGTTCAGGGATGATCAGCAGTTCTTC. Protein sequence: CASSFRDDQQFF.

The chain recombines TRBV5-1 with TRBJ2-2; TRBD1 matches 8 bases. CDR1 SGHRS and CDR2 YFSETQ come from the germline V gene. The CDR3 has 20 amino acids. V was clipped by 4 bases and J by 5 bases; unmatched bases: 22. CDR3 DNA: TGCGCCAGCAGCCCGGTGGACAGGGCGGTGAAGGTTTGGGGTACCGGGGAGCTGTTTTTT. It is translated as CASSPVDRAVKVWGTGELFF. Drawing the rest from reference TRBV5-1 and TRBJ2-2, the complete variable domain is KAGVTQTPRYLIKTRGQQVTLSCSPISGHRSVSWYQQTPGQGLQFLFEYFSETQRNKGNFPGRFSGRQFSNSRSEMNVSTLELGDSALYLCASSPVDRAVKVWGTGELFFGEGSRLTVL.

This chain joins TRBV7-3 and TRBJ1-1; D is perhaps TRBD1 (5 bases). CDR1 is SGHTA and CDR2 is FQGTGA in the germline V gene. The CDR3 runs to 15 residues. V was pared by 3 bases and J by 5 bases, with 16 bases between. The CDR3 reads CASSLTADTRTEAFF. DNA of the CDR3: TGTGCCAGCAGCTTGACCGCGGACACGAGGACTGAAGCTTTCTTT.

CDR3 nucleotide sequence: TGTGCCAGCAGCGCGGACAGGGGAAGCAATCAGCCCCAGCATTTT. Protein product: CASSADRGSNQPQHF. J is TRBJ1-5 and V is TRBV5-6; 9 bases line up with TRBD1. The V gene end was trimmed by 4 bases and the J gene end by 1 base; junction bases not matched to a gene: 3. Germline V gene data show CDR1 as SGHDT and CDR2 as YYEEEE. The CDR3 has 15 amino acids.

With respect to this clone: The CDR3 carries no conserved terminal phenylalanine or tryptophan, so it likely arises from a read error. It is unclear where the CDR3 begins or ends on the DNA, so no DNA is shown, and the CDR3 is as TCRdb lists it. This rearrangement joins TRBV2 to TRBJ2-7; the table's D call, TRBD1, has no DNA check behind it. Counting both end residues, the CDR3 totals 12 amino acids. Germline CDR1 and CDR2: SNHLY and FYNNEI. The CDR3 here is CASSVHSGVPFL.

The chain employs TRBV19 and TRBJ1-2; TRBD1 matches at 8 bases. This CDR3 has 15 amino acids. J was trimmed by 1 base and V by 11 bases; bases with no gene match: 12. Per germline, CDR1 LNHDA and CDR2 SQIVND (reference sequence). The CDR3 DNA follows: TGTGCCTCCAATGGACAGGGTCTTATTAACTATGGCTACACCTTC. This translates into CASNGQGLINYGYTF.

This rearrangement joins TRBV30 to TRBJ2-3; D is perhaps TRBD1 (6 bases). CDR1 is GTSNPN and CDR2 is SVGIG in the germline V gene (reference sequence). The V end was cut by 7 bases, the J end by 8 bases, with 19 bases between. The CDR3 is 13 amino acids. CDR3 DNA sequence: TGTGCCTTAGGGGGTAGAAGGGCAGGTACGCAGTATTTT. It specifies CALGGRRAGTQYF.

The chain joins TRBV7-9 to TRBJ2-1; a possible D gene is TRBD2 (5 bases). The CDR3 extends over 11 amino acids. Looked up from germline, CDR1 is SEHNR and CDR2 is FQNEAQ (reference sequence). The CDR3 nucleotides are TGTGCGCCCGGGGCCTACAATGAGCAGTTCTTC. Translating gives CAPGAYNEQFF.

This chain connects TRBV5-1 to TRBJ1-1; no clear D. V was shortened by 3 bases and J by 1 base, with 10 bases between the two germline ends. This CDR3 has 14 amino acids. The germline CDR1 and CDR2 sequences are SGHRS and YFSETQ. The CDR3: CASSSGVWNTEAFF. CDR3 DNA sequence: TGCGCCAGCAGCTCCGGGGTTTGGAACACTGAAGCTTTCTTT.

The J gene is TRBJ1-5, the V gene TRBV19; D possibly corresponds to TRBD1 (5 bases). Germline CDR1 LNHDA, CDR2 SQIVND (reference sequence). Trimming removed 5 bases at V and 5 bases at J, with 10 bases between. CDR3 length: 13 amino acids. The CDR3 coding sequence is TGTGCCAGTAGTGACAGAAGATATCAGCCCCAGCATTTT. It specifies CASSDRRYQPQHF.

The CDR3 protein is CASRPFEGHYNEQFF. The DNA of the CDR3 is TGTGCCAGCAGGCCTTTCGAGGGTCACTACAATGAGCAGTTCTTC. V and J are TRBV6-5 and TRBJ2-1; D is perhaps TRBD2 (5 bases). Looked up from germline, CDR1 is MNHEY and CDR2 is SVGAGI. The CDR3 is 15 residues long. V was trimmed by 6 bases and J by 3 bases, leaving 15 bases between them.